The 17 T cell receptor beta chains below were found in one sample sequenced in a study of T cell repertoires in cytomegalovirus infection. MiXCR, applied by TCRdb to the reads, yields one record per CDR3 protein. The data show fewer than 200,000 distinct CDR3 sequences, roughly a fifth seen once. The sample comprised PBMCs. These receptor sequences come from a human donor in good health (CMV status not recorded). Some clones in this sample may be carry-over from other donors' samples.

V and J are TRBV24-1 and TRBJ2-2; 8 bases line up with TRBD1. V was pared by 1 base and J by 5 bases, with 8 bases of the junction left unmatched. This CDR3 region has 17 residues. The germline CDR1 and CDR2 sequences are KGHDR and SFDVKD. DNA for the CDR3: TGTGCCACCAGTGATTTTAACTGGACAGGGCGTACCGGGGAGCTGTTTTTT. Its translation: CATSDFNWTGRTGELFF.

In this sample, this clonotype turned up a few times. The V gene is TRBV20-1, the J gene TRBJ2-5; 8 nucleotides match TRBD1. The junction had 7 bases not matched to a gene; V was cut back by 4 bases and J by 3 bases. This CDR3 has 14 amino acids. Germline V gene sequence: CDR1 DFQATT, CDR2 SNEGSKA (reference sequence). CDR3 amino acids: CSATKSTGEETQYF. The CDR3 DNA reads TGCAGTGCTACCAAATCGACAGGGGAAGAGACCCAGTACTTC.

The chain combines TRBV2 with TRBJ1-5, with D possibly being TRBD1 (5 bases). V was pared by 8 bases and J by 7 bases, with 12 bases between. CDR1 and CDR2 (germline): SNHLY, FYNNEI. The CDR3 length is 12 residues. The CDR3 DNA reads TGTGCCAGCGGGAGGCGGGACCAGCCCCAGCATTTT. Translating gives CASGRRDQPQHF.

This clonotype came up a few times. The CDR3 DNA is TGTGCCATCAGTGAGTCCCTACAGGGGGCTCGAGGCTACACCTTC. It is translated as CAISESLQGARGYTF. The J gene is TRBJ1-2, the V gene TRBV10-3; 9 bases agree with TRBD1. J was trimmed by 8 bases and V by 0 bases; bases with no gene match: 7. Germline V lookup: CDR1 ENHRY, CDR2 SYGVKD. The CDR3 is made up of 15 amino acids.

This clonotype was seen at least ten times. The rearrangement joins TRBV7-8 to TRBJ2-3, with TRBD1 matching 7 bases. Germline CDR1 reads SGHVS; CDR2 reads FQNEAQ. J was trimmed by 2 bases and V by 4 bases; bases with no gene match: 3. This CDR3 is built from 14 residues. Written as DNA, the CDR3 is TGTGCCAGCAGCTACGGGACAGTCACAGATACGCAGTATTTT. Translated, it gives CASSYGTVTDTQYF.

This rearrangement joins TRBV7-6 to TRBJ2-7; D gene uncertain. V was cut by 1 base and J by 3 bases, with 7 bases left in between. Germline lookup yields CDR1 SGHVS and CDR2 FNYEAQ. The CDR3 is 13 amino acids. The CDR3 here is CASSLDQIYEQYF. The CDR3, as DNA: TGTGCCAGCAGCTTAGACCAGATCTACGAGCAGTACTTC.

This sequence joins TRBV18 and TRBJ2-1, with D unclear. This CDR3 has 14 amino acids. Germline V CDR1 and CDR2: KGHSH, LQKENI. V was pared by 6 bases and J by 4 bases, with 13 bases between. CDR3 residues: CASSPSRAYNEQFF. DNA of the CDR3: TGTGCCAGCTCCCCCTCAAGGGCTTACAATGAGCAGTTCTTC.

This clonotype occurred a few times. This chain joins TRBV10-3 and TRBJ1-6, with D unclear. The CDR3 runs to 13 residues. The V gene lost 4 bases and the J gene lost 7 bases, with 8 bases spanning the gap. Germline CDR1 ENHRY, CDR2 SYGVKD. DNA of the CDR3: TGTGCCATCAGTGGGACGGGGAATTCACCCCTCCACTTT. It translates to CAISGTGNSPLHF.

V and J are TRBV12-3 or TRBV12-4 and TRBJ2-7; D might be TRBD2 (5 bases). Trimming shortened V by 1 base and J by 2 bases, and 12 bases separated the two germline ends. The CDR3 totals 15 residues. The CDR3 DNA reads TGTGCCAGCAGTTTAGAACGGGGTGCGACCTACGAGCAGTACTTC. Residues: CASSLERGATYEQYF.

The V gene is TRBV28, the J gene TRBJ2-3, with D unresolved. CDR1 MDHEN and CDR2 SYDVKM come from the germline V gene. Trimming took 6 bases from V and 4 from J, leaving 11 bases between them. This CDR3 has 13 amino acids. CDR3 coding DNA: TGTGCCAGCAGCTCCCCGAGCCCAGATACGCAGTATTTT. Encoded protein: CASSSPSPDTQYF.

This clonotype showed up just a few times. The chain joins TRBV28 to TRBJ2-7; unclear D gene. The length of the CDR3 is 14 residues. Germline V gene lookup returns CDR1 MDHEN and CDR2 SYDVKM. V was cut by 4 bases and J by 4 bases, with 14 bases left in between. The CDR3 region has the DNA TGTGCCAGCAGTTCCCCGGACGTAGGTTACGAGCAGTACTTC. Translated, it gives CASSSPDVGYEQYF.

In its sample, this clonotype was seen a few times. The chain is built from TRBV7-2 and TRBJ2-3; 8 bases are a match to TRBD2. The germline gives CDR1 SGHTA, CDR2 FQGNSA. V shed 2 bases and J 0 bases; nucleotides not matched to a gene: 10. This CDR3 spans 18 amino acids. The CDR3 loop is CASSLTPGGRSSTDTQYF. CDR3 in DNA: TGTGCCAGCAGCTTAACCCCGGGAGGGAGGTCTAGCACAGATACGCAGTATTTT.

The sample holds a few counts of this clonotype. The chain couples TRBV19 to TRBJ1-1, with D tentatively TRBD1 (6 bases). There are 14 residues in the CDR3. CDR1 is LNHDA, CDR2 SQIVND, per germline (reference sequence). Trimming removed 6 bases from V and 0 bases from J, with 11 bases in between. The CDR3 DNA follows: TGTGCCAGTAGGAACAGGGACTTGAACACTGAAGCTTTCTTT. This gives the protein CASRNRDLNTEAFF.

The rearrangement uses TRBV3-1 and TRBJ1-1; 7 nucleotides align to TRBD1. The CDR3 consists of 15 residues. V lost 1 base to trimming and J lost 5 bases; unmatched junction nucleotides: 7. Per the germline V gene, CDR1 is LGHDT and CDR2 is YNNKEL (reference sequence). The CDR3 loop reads CASSQGLSTGTEAFF. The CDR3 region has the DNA TGTGCCAGCAGCCAAGGGCTCTCGACAGGGACTGAAGCTTTCTTT.

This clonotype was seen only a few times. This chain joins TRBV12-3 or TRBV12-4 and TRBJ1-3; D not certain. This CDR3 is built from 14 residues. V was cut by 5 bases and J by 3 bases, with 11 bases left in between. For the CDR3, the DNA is TGTGCCAGCAGTCCAGGACTGATTGGAAACACCATATATTTT. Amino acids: CASSPGLIGNTIYF.

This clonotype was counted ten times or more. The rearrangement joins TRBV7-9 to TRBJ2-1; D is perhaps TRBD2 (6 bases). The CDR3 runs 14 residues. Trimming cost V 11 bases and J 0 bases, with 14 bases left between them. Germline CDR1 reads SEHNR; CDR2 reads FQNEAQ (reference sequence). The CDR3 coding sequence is TGTGCCCTAGGCGGGGCGAGCTCCTACAATGAGCAGTTCTTC. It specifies CALGGASSYNEQFF.

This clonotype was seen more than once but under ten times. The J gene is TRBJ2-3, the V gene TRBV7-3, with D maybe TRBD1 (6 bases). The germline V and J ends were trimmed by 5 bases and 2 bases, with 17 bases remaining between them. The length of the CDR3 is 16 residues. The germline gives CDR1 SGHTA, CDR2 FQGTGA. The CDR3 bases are TGTGCCAGCAGCCCCAGGGGACAACCATACACAGATACGCAGTATTTT. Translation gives CASSPRGQPYTDTQYF.